One and the same sample provided the 21 T cell receptor beta chains below, sequenced in a study of blood T cell repertoires in COVID-19. Libraries were prepared by immunoSEQ multiplex PCR; TCRdb keeps only in-frame clonotypes and omits some of them. The profile shows around 150,000 clones, roughly 79% of them singletons. Sequencing input: peripheral blood. These receptors all stem from an older woman with active or convalescent COVID-19.

The V gene is TRBV9, the J gene TRBJ1-1; D might be TRBD1 (6 bases). This CDR3 region has 15 residues. Germline V gene sequence: CDR1 SGDLS, CDR2 YYNGEE. The ends were cut back, 4 bases at V and 1 base at J, with 14 bases in the middle. CDR3 sequence reads: CASSIQPDRNTEAFF. CDR3 in DNA: TGTGCCAGCAGCATCCAACCGGACAGGAACACTGAAGCTTTCTTT. Full variable domain (rest looked up from reference TRBV9 and TRBJ1-1): DSGVTQTPKHLITATGQRVTLRCSPRSGDLSVYWYQQSLDQGLQFLIQYYNGEERAKGNILERFSAQQFPDLHSELNLSSLELGDSALYFCASSIQPDRNTEAFFGQGTRLTVV.

The V call is TRBV5-6, the J call TRBJ2-7; D may be TRBD2 (5 bases). CDR1 and CDR2 from the germline V gene are SGHDT and YYEEEE. This CDR3 has 14 amino acids. Trimming took 0 bases from V and 7 from J, leaving 14 bases between them. CDR3 nucleotide sequence: TGTGCCAGCAGCTTGGCGGCTAGCCCGGGTGAGCAGTACTTC. This gives the protein CASSLAASPGEQYF.

The V call is TRBV4-2, the J call TRBJ2-7; TRBD1 matches at 11 bases. Trimming removed 0 bases from V and 3 bases from J; junction bases left unmatched: 1. This CDR3 comprises 15 residues. Germline CDR1 LGHNA, CDR2 YNFKEQ. This CDR3 reads CASSQEGTGGYEQYF. CDR3 bases: TGTGCCAGCAGCCAAGAAGGGACAGGGGGCTACGAGCAGTACTTC.

This clone was seen only once. The chain links TRBV2 to TRBJ1-5; 8 nucleotides match TRBD1. The germline CDR1 and CDR2 sequences are SNHLY and FYNNEI. CDR3 size: 16 residues. The junction had 10 bases not matched to a gene; V was cut back by 6 bases and J by 3 bases. The CDR3 spells CASRPFDRGTNQPQHF. In DNA form, the CDR3 reads TGTGCCAGCAGACCTTTTGACAGGGGTACCAATCAGCCCCAGCATTTT.

The gene calls are TRBV30 and TRBJ1-6, with D uncertain. The CDR3 loop spans 14 amino acids. Germline CDR1 is GTSNPN and CDR2 is SVGIG (reference sequence). V gave up 2 bases and J gave up 8 bases, with 13 bases separating them. This CDR3 is CAWSTQARDSPLHF. CDR3 nucleotides: TGTGCCTGGAGTACCCAGGCGAGGGATTCACCCCTCCACTTT. The whole variable domain, filled in from reference TRBV30 and TRBJ1-6, reads SQTIHQWPATLVQPVGSPLSLECTVEGTSNPNLYWYRQAAGRGLQLLFYSVGIGQISSEVPQNLSASRPQDRQFILSSKKLLLSDSGFYLCAWSTQARDSPLHFGNGTRLTVT.

This chain links TRBV6-5 with TRBJ1-3, with unresolved D. Germline CDR1 is MNHEY and CDR2 is SVGAGI. Trimming stripped 2 bases from V and 4 bases from J, with 12 bases between. The CDR3 contains 15 residues. The CDR3 protein is CASSYDSLGGNTIYF. The CDR3 coding sequence is TGTGCCAGCAGTTACGACTCCCTTGGGGGAAACACCATATATTTT.

V is TRBV27 and J is TRBJ1-4, with 8 bases lining up with TRBD1. The CDR3 loop spans 15 amino acids. The ends lost 2 bases at V and 8 bases at J; junction bases unmatched: 7. From germline, CDR1 is MNHEY and CDR2 SMNVEV (reference sequence). The CDR3: CASSLQPRTGEKLFF. The CDR3 DNA is TGTGCCAGCAGTTTACAGCCTAGGACAGGGGAAAAACTGTTTTTT.

This clone was seen just once. This chain links TRBV29-1 with TRBJ1-1, with 7 bases fitting TRBD1. This CDR3 contains 11 residues. Per the germline V gene, CDR1 is SQVTM and CDR2 is ANQGSEA. J lost 7 bases, V lost 5 bases, and 4 bases had no gene match. The CDR3 spells CSVYPGGEAFF. In DNA form, the CDR3 reads TGCAGCGTTTACCCAGGGGGTGAAGCTTTCTTT.

The rearrangement joins TRBV29-1 to TRBJ1-4, with TRBD1 matching 7 bases. Germline assignment: CDR1 SQVTM and CDR2 ANQGSEA. J was trimmed by 8 bases and V by 6 bases; bases with no gene match: 12. The CDR3 sequence is 14 residues long. CDR3 protein: CSVGQQGIREKLFF. CDR3 nucleotide sequence: TGCAGCGTCGGACAACAGGGGATTAGAGAAAAACTGTTTTTT.

The genes are TRBV3-1 (or the pseudogene TRBV3-2) and TRBJ2-3; a possible D gene is TRBD2 (6 bases). Germline CDR1 LGHDT, CDR2 YNNKEL (reference sequence). The CDR3 is 15 amino acids. V lost 0 bases, J lost 4 bases, and 11 bases lay in between. The CDR3 is CASSQDREFPDTQYF. DNA of the CDR3: TGTGCCAGCAGCCAAGACCGGGAGTTTCCAGATACGCAGTATTTT.

This clone showed up many times. The gene calls are TRBV5-1 and TRBJ2-2; possibly TRBD2 for D (5 bases). Germline V gene data show CDR1 as SGHRS and CDR2 as YFSETQ. This CDR3 spans 15 amino acids. Trimming removed 0 bases from V and 5 bases from J, with 11 bases in between. The CDR3, as DNA: TGCGCCAGCAGCTTGGAGGCTAGCAGTACCGGGGAGCTGTTTTTT. Encoded protein: CASSLEASSTGELFF.

The rearrangement joins TRBV19 to TRBJ1-1; TRBD1 is a possible D gene (5 bases). Germline assignment: CDR1 LNHDA and CDR2 SQIVND (reference sequence). The V gene lost 7 bases and the J gene lost 6 bases, with 12 bases spanning the gap. The CDR3 runs to 12 residues. The CDR3, as DNA: TGTGCCAGTAAGGCAATAGGGGCTGAAGCTTTCTTT. Amino acids: CASKAIGAEAFF.

This rearrangement joins TRBV3-1 (or the pseudogene TRBV3-2) to TRBJ2-5, with 12 positions matching TRBD2. The CDR3 sequence is 16 residues long. V was pared by 6 bases and J by 5 bases, with 10 bases of the junction left unmatched. Germline CDR1 reads LGHDT; CDR2 reads YNNKEL (reference sequence). The CDR3 here is CASRGWGGTSGETQYF. CDR3 coding DNA: TGTGCCAGCAGAGGGTGGGGCGGGACTAGCGGGGAGACCCAGTACTTC.

This clone showed up just once. J is TRBJ1-2 and V is TRBV19; no clear D. CDR1 LNHDA and CDR2 SQIVND come from the germline V gene (reference sequence). The CDR3 consists of 12 residues. V gave up 5 bases and J gave up 7 bases, with 11 bases separating them. Written as DNA, the CDR3 is TGTGCCAGTAGTGGTCAGGCCCCTGGCTACACCTTC. It specifies CASSGQAPGYTF.

The chain combines TRBV5-1 with TRBJ1-1; 7 nucleotides agree with TRBD1. Trimming at V came to 3 bases and at J to 5 bases, leaving 7 bases not matched to a gene. There are 14 residues in the CDR3. CDR1 is SGHRS, CDR2 YFSETQ, per germline. CDR3 amino acids: CASSSKTGRTEAFF. Here the CDR3 DNA reads TGCGCCAGCAGCTCCAAGACAGGGAGGACTGAAGCTTTCTTT.

The genes are TRBV28 and TRBJ2-7, with 13 bases matching TRBD2. This CDR3 has 15 amino acids. J gave up 7 bases and V 6 bases, and 9 bases lay outside the gene matches. CDR1 is MDHEN, CDR2 SYDVKM, per germline. The CDR3 nucleotides read TGTGCCAGCAGAACACCGGGACTAGCGGGGCGGGAGCAGTACTTC. It is translated as CASRTPGLAGREQYF. Using reference TRBV28 and TRBJ2-7 for the parts outside the CDR3, the full variable domain is DVKVTQSSRYLVKRTGEKVFLECVQDMDHENMFWYRQDPGLGLRLIYFSYDVKMKEKGDIPEGYSVSREKKERFSLILESASTNQTSMYLCASRTPGLAGREQYFGPGTRLTVT.

V is TRBV2 and J is TRBJ1-2; no firm D call. The CDR3 loop spans 11 amino acids. V was trimmed by 6 bases and J by 7 bases, leaving 9 bases between them. Per the germline V gene, CDR1 is SNHLY and CDR2 is FYNNEI. CDR3: CASSPPGGYTF. In DNA, the CDR3 is TGTGCCAGCAGCCCCCCGGGTGGCTACACCTTC.

The CDR3 reads CASSEAGAAGTEAFF. The CDR3 nucleotides are TGTGCCAGCAGTGAAGCGGGAGCTGCCGGTACTGAAGCTTTCTTT. V and J are TRBV3-1 (or the pseudogene TRBV3-2) and TRBJ1-1; D is unclear. This CDR3 has 15 residues. Germline loops: CDR1 LGHDT, CDR2 YNNKEL (reference sequence). Trimming pared 6 bases from V and 5 bases from J, leaving 19 bases between.

The chain carries TRBV7-9 and TRBJ2-2, with 11 bases aligning to TRBD2. V lost 5 bases, J lost 3 bases, and 11 bases stayed unmatched. Germline V lookup: CDR1 SEHNR, CDR2 FQNEAQ (reference sequence). This CDR3 is 18 amino acids long. The CDR3 sequence is CASSPRGLAGGYTGELFF. The CDR3 bases are TGTGCCAGCAGCCCTAGGGGTCTAGCGGGAGGATACACCGGGGAGCTGTTTTTT.

The CDR3 loop is CASSYTRQGRSDTQYF. The CDR3 DNA follows: TGTGCCAGCAGTTACACCCGACAGGGTCGGTCGGATACGCAGTATTTT. The V gene is TRBV6-6, the J gene TRBJ2-3, with 7 bases fitting TRBD1. The germline V gene has CDR1 MNHNY and CDR2 SVGAGI (reference sequence). CDR3 length: 16 amino acids. V was pared by 2 bases and J by 6 bases, with 11 bases of the junction left unmatched.

This clone was recorded once. The chain has TRBV10-2 and TRBJ1-2; the D gene is possibly TRBD1 (5 bases). There are 13 residues in the CDR3. V was cut by 3 bases and J by 2 bases, with 7 bases left in between. CDR1 WSHSY and CDR2 SAAADI come from the germline V gene. The CDR3, as DNA: TGCGCCAGCAGTGACAGGGTAAACTATGGCTACACCTTC. Translating it yields CASSDRVNYGYTF.